This passage covers 5 T cell receptor beta chains from one sample sequenced in a study of T cell responses to AZD1222 COVID-19 vaccine. Here immunoSEQ multiplex PCR was the method, and the copy in TCRdb shows in-frame clones only, minus some. The table lists 53,000 or so clones, around 85% of them singletons. Sequenced here: peripheral blood, sampled 28 days after the second AZD1222 dose. These receptors were taken from an adult who received the AZD1222 COVID-19 vaccine.

This rearrangement joins TRBV7-2 to TRBJ2-7; TRBD2 agrees at 13 bases. CDR1 SGHTA and CDR2 FQGNSA come from the germline V gene. The CDR3 loop spans 18 amino acids. V dropped 1 base and J dropped 3; count of bases not matched to a gene: 9. In DNA form, the CDR3 reads TGTGCCAGCAGCTTAGTAGGGGGGGGACTAGCGGGACTCTACGAGCAGTACTTC. This sequence encodes CASSLVGGGLAGLYEQYF.

The rearrangement links TRBV18 to TRBJ1-1, with D hard to call. The V gene's germline CDR1 is KGHSH and CDR2 LQKENI. Trimming took 3 bases from V and 1 from J, leaving 12 bases between them. There are 15 residues in the CDR3. The CDR3 coding sequence is TGTGCCAGCTCACCGGGGTCAACAGCGAACACTGAAGCTTTCTTT. Translating it yields CASSPGSTANTEAFF.

This clone appeared once. The chain employs TRBV14 and TRBJ2-7, with 10 bases matching TRBD1. CDR1 and CDR2 from the germline V gene are SGHDN and FVKESK. The CDR3 is 15 amino acids. J lost 1 base, V lost 4 bases, and 4 bases had no gene match. CDR3 residues: CASSLRDRGSYEQYF. The CDR3, as DNA: TGTGCCAGCAGCCTCCGGGACAGGGGTTCCTACGAGCAGTACTTC. Full variable domain (rest looked up from reference TRBV14 and TRBJ2-7): EAGVTQFPSHSVIEKGQTVTLRCDPISGHDNLYWYRRVMGKEIKFLLHFVKESKQDESGMPNNRFLAERTGGTYSTLKVQPAELEDSGVYFCASSLRDRGSYEQYFGPGTRLTVT.

In its sample, this clone ranks as medium-sized (0.01 to 0.1%). The gene calls are TRBV5-1 and TRBJ2-7; D remains ambiguous. The germline V gene encodes CDR1 SGHRS and CDR2 YFSETQ. Trimming removed 2 bases at V and 3 bases at J, with 9 bases between. The CDR3 runs 13 residues. CDR3 DNA: TGCGCCAGCAGCTTTACCTCAAACTACGAGCAGTACTTC. Amino acids: CASSFTSNYEQYF.

The table lists this clone with a count of one. The CDR3 region has the DNA TGTGCCAGCAGCTTGGGTGGGGACGAAATGCTGTTTTTT. Residues: CASSLGGDEMLFF. The V and J genes are TRBV5-6 and TRBJ1-4, with D perhaps TRBD1 (5 bases). The CDR3 sequence is 13 residues long. Trimming removed 0 bases from V and 14 bases from J, with 14 bases in between. The germline V gene has CDR1 SGHDT and CDR2 YYEEEE.